Listed below are T cell receptor beta chains from one sample, sequenced in a study of blood T cells in healthy people across ages. TCRdb used MiXCR to reprocess the 5' RACE reads, holding one entry per CDR3 protein. The sample has about 580,000 distinct CDR3 sequences, 40% to 55% seen once; the top ten hold 20% to 25%. Sequencing used blood. The receptors were sampled from an elderly man in good health. Both conserved end residues are part of each CDR3. D genes are given only for firm matches. The size entry is marked missing in some rows and otherwise reads once, few, many or a size class.

V	D	size	J	CDR3	DNA
TRBV20-1	.	.	TRBJ2-7	CSARESSYEQYF	TGCAGTGCTAGAGAAAGCTCCTACGAGCAGTACTTC
TRBV27	.	few	TRBJ2-7	CASSRTVGYEQYF	TGTGCCAGCAGCCGGACAGTCGGATACGAGCAGTACTTC
TRBV29-1	TRBD1	.	TRBJ2-7	CSVAGTGGAGYEQYF	TGCAGCGTTGCCGGGACAGGGGGCGCGGGCTACGAGCAGTACTTC
TRBV18	.	.	TRBJ1-5	CASSPDAGNQPQHF	TGTGCCAGCTCACCTGACGCAGGCAATCAGCCCCAGCATTTT
TRBV5-1	.	.	TRBJ2-1	CASNLAGYYNEQFF	TGCGCCAGCAACTTGGCCGGCTACTACAATGAGCAGTTCTTC
TRBV7-2	TRBD1	few	TRBJ2-7	CASSTTGTGPYEQYF	TGTGCCAGCAGCACGACAGGGACGGGGCCCTACGAGCAGTACTTC
TRBV4-2	TRBD1	.	TRBJ1-4	CASSHPGQGLVANEKLFF	TGTGCCAGCAGCCATCCGGGACAGGGGCTGGTCGCTAATGAAAAACTGTTTTTT
TRBV9	.	.	TRBJ2-5	CASSVGGALPYNEQYF	TGTGCCAGCAGCGTAGGTGGGGCCCTCCCTTACAATGAGCAGTACTTC
TRBV12-3/TRBV12-4	.	once	TRBJ2-1	CASSSSSGEQFF	TGTGCCAGCAGTTCGAGCTCGGGTGAGCAGTTCTTC
TRBV10-3	TRBD2	few	TRBJ2-1	CATGTSGTNNEQFF	TGTGCCACCGGGACTAGCGGCACCAACAATGAGCAGTTCTTC
TRBV6-1	.	.	TRBJ2-3	CASSEGTLGLGDTQYF	TGTGCCAGCAGTGAAGGAACGCTAGGTTTGGGAGATACGCAGTATTTT